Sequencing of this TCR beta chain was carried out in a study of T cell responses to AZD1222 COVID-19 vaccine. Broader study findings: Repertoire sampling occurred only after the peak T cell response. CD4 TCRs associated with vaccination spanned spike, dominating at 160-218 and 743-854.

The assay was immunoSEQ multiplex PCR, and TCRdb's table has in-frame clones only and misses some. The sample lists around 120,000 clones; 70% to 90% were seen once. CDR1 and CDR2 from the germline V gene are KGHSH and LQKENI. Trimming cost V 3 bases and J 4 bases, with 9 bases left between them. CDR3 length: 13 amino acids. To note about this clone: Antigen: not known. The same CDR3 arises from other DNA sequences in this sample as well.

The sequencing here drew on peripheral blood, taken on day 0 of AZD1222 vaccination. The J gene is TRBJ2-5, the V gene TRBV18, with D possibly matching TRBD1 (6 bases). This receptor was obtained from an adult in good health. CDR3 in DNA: TGTGCCAGCTCACCGGGGGCAGGAGAGACCCAGTACTTC. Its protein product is CASSPGAGETQYF.